This T cell receptor (beta chain) stems from a study of CD8+ T cells in alopecia areata. Study background: Scoring of treated patients' severity used the percentage of affected scalp area. Study-wide points: Persistence in scalp and blood during tofacitinib was observed for many expanded lesional clones.

Following RNA extraction, reverse transcription yielded cDNA that acted as the sequencing template. Sequencing was performed with immunoSEQ multiplex PCR; in TCRdb, only in-frame clones are kept and a portion is missing. There are hundreds of thousands of clones in the sample; around three fifths occur only once, and about 0.93% lies in the top ten. Treatment meaning: oral pan-JAK inhibitor, 5-10 mg twice daily. Collected material from alopecia areata patients comprised lesional scalp punch biopsies and peripheral blood. Points on this clone: What it binds is not known. The same CDR3 arises from other DNA sequences in this sample as well.

V lost 0 bases to trimming and J lost 5 bases, with 7 bases between them. This CDR3 region has 12 residues. Germline CDR1 GTSNPN, CDR2 SVGIG (reference sequence). The chain uses TRBV30 and TRBJ2-5; D is uncertain. The origin of this receptor is a human donor with alopecia areata. The source was CD4+ T cells sorted from blood, collected between weeks 51 and 52, from a patient treated with tofacitinib. This chain's CDR3 is CAWSVGRETQYF. CDR3 sequence (DNA): TGTGCCTGGAGTGTAGGAAGGGAGACCCAGTACTTC.